What follows describes a single TCR beta chain. Its matching antigen is unknown. The data derive from a study of radiotherapy plus CTLA-4 blockade in lung cancer. General study findings and limits: Reports identified early blood T cell clone dynamics, with interferon-beta, as the best response predictor.

Generated by immunoSEQ multiplex PCR, the TCRdb table keeps only in-frame clones and is missing some. This sample carries about 40,000 clones, about 75% of them seen once, and the ten largest clones take around 9.6%. The V gene lost 4 bases and the J gene lost 6 bases, with 13 bases spanning the gap. CDR1 is LNHNV and CDR2 is YYDKDF in the germline V gene (reference sequence). This CDR3 region has 15 residues. This chain uses TRBV15 with TRBJ1-6, with D tentatively TRBD1 (6 bases). This TCR came from a human donor with non-small cell lung cancer who had stable disease on radiotherapy plus ipilimumab. Source: peripheral blood, taken from a patient treated with radiotherapy plus ipilimumab. In DNA, the CDR3 is TGTGCCACCAGCATGGTTACAGGGCCTAATTCACCCCTCCACTTT. As protein: CATSMVTGPNSPLHF.